The 17 T cell receptor beta chains in this list originate from one sample, sequenced in a study of control samples from healthy donors and cancer patients. The assay was immunoSEQ multiplex PCR, and TCRdb's table has in-frame clones only and misses some. The table shows approximately 70,000 clones, with approximately 87% occurring only once. The sequencing sample was made of blood. These TCRs come from a man aged 45-60 years in good health.

This chain uses TRBV5-1 with TRBJ1-1, with unresolved D. V lost 4 bases to trimming and J lost 5 bases, with 15 bases between them. Per the germline V gene, CDR1 is SGHRS and CDR2 is YFSETQ. The CDR3 length is 14 residues. The CDR3 nucleotides read TGCGCCAGCAGCCCCTGGCCCCTCGCTACTGAAGCTTTCTTT. Amino acids: CASSPWPLATEAFF. The entire variable domain, with the rest obtained from reference TRBV5-1 and TRBJ1-1, is as follows: KAGVTQTPRYLIKTRGQQVTLSCSPISGHRSVSWYQQTPGQGLQFLFEYFSETQRNKGNFPGRFSGRQFSNSRSEMNVSTLELGDSALYLCASSPWPLATEAFFGQGTRLTVV.

The chain combines TRBV5-4 with TRBJ2-7; 8 nucleotides line up with TRBD1. Germline trimming cut 5 bases from V and 2 bases from J; bases unmatched to any gene: 6. This CDR3 region has 14 residues. CDR1 is SGHNT, CDR2 YYREEE, per germline (reference sequence). The CDR3 loop reads CASRFGQGPYEQYF. In DNA, the CDR3 is TGTGCCAGCAGATTCGGACAGGGACCCTACGAGCAGTACTTC. Variable domain in full (rest from reference TRBV5-4 and TRBJ2-7): ETGVTQSPTHLIKTRGQQVTLRCSSQSGHNTVSWYQQALGQGPQFIFQYYREEENGRGNFPPRFSGLQFPNYSSELNVNALELDDSALYLCASRFGQGPYEQYFGPGTRLTVT.

The gene calls are TRBV27 and TRBJ1-4, with unresolved D. Germline CDR1 and CDR2: MNHEY and SMNVEV (reference sequence). The CDR3 consists of 14 residues. V was cut by 3 bases and J by 8 bases, with 13 bases left in between. The CDR3 DNA reads as TGTGCCAGCAGTTTGGGGAGAACCGGGGAAAAACTGTTTTTT. Translation gives CASSLGRTGEKLFF.

This sequence joins TRBV27 and TRBJ2-5; the match to TRBD1 covers 8 bases. Germline V gene sequence: CDR1 MNHEY, CDR2 SMNVEV (reference sequence). The junction had 11 bases not matched to a gene; V was cut back by 4 bases and J by 4 bases. The CDR3 loop spans 16 amino acids. CDR3: CASSSLDRGVRETQYF. The CDR3 DNA reads as TGTGCCAGCAGTTCCTTAGACAGGGGTGTGAGAGAGACCCAGTACTTC.

The V and J genes are TRBV6-6 and TRBJ2-5; 12 nucleotides match TRBD2. Germline-derived CDR1 and CDR2 are MNHNY and SVGAGI (reference sequence). This CDR3 has 14 residues. V shed 7 bases, J shed 4 bases, and the junction held 4 bases outside the gene matches. The CDR3 bases are TGTGCCAGCAAGACTAGCGGGAGAGGAGAGACCCAGTACTTC. This sequence encodes CASKTSGRGETQYF.

V gene TRBV7-9 combines with J gene TRBJ2-2; D gene ambiguous. The V gene lost 0 bases and the J gene lost 7 bases, with 9 bases spanning the gap. Germline lookup yields CDR1 SEHNR and CDR2 FQNEAQ (reference sequence). The CDR3 covers 14 residues. CDR3 amino acids: CASSLAVKGGELFF. As DNA, the CDR3 is TGTGCCAGCAGCTTAGCGGTGAAGGGCGGGGAGCTGTTTTTT.

The chain links TRBV7-6 to TRBJ2-3; TRBD2 matches at 12 bases. This CDR3 has 16 residues. Germline V CDR1 and CDR2: SGHVS, FNYEAQ. V lost 4 bases and J lost 2; bases outside the gene matches: 4. The CDR3 bases are TGTGCCAGCAGCTCCGGGACTAGCGGGTTCACAGATACGCAGTATTTT. It yields the protein CASSSGTSGFTDTQYF.

The V call is TRBV30, the J call TRBJ2-7; no reliable D call. The CDR3 consists of 13 residues. The ends were cut back, 0 bases at V and 7 bases at J, with 13 bases in the middle. CDR1 is GTSNPN and CDR2 is SVGIG in the germline V gene (reference sequence). The chain's CDR3 is CAWSVAISREQYF. The CDR3 DNA sequence: TGTGCCTGGAGTGTAGCTATCTCCCGGGAGCAGTACTTC.

The rearrangement joins TRBV19 to TRBJ2-1; the D call may be TRBD1 or TRBD2 (6 bases each). The V end was cut by 4 bases, the J end by 2 bases, with 18 bases between. CDR1 is LNHDA, CDR2 SQIVND, per germline (reference sequence). CDR3 length equals 17 residues. The CDR3, as DNA: TGTGCCAGTAGTAATTCCAACGGGGGCCTACCCTACAATGAGCAGTTCTTC. It encodes CASSNSNGGLPYNEQFF.

This clone has more than one count but fewer than ten. The J gene is TRBJ2-3, the V gene TRBV13; the D is unclear. Germline V gene lookup returns CDR1 PRHDT and CDR2 FYEKMQ (reference sequence). The CDR3 contains 15 residues. With 0 bases removed from V and 9 bases from J, the gap between germline ends came to 16 bases. As DNA, the CDR3 is TGTGCCAGCAGCTTAGGGAGCAGTTTGAAAGTAACGCAGTATTTT. This codes for CASSLGSSLKVTQYF.

The chain recombines TRBV7-3 with TRBJ2-2; D unclear. The CDR3 sequence is 15 residues long. V gave up 5 bases and J gave up 3 bases, with 13 bases separating them. In germline, CDR1 is SGHTA, CDR2 FQGTGA. The CDR3 DNA follows: TGTGCCAGCAGCCCGATTGGGTCGTACACCGGGGAGCTGTTTTTT. Translated: CASSPIGSYTGELFF.

On this clone: At one of its ends the junction is not consistent with the germline gene, which may arise from a read error. The genes are TRBV7-2 and TRBJ2-3, with 9 bases matching TRBD2. Germline V gene data show CDR1 as SGHTA and CDR2 as FQGNSA. The CDR3 spans 15 residues. CDR3 sequence reads: CASRLGPAGGNTQYF. Here the CDR3 DNA reads TGTGCCAGCAGATTAGGGCCGGCGGGGGGGAATACGCAGTATTTT.

This clone was detected only a few times. This sequence joins TRBV24-1 and TRBJ2-1, with 9 bases that match TRBD2. The CDR3 is 17 amino acids. Germline CDR1 is KGHDR and CDR2 is SFDVKD. The junction had 16 bases not matched to a gene; V was cut back by 8 bases and J by 6 bases. Here the CDR3 DNA reads TGTGCCACCACGACCCGCGGCGGGAGGGAGGGGACCAATGAGCAGTTCTTC. It encodes CATTTRGGREGTNEQFF.

The chain is built from TRBV5-1 and TRBJ2-7; D could derive from TRBD1 or TRBD2 (5 bases each). CDR3 size: 15 residues. Germline V lookup: CDR1 SGHRS, CDR2 YFSETQ. With 4 bases removed from V and 3 bases from J, the gap between germline ends came to 17 bases. CDR3 region: CASSGSRGAVYEQYF. The CDR3 DNA sequence: TGCGCCAGCAGCGGATCTCGGGGCGCGGTCTACGAGCAGTACTTC.

This clone was counted once. This chain joins TRBV6-1 and TRBJ2-5; 9 bases fit TRBD2. V shed 3 bases, J shed 5 bases, and the junction held 10 bases outside the gene matches. Germline lookup yields CDR1 MNHNS and CDR2 SASEGT. The CDR3 length is 16 residues. The CDR3 DNA reads TGTGCCAGCAGTGACGGGACTAGCTGGGATGGTGAGACCCAGTACTTC. Translated: CASSDGTSWDGETQYF.

The chain joins TRBV19 to TRBJ1-5; D gene ambiguous. Trimming removed 6 bases at V and 0 bases at J, with 12 bases between. Germline lookup yields CDR1 LNHDA and CDR2 SQIVND (reference sequence). CDR3 length: 15 amino acids. DNA of the CDR3: TGTGCCAGTAGAATGAGGGTTTATAGCAATCAGCCCCAGCATTTT. Its protein is CASRMRVYSNQPQHF.

The chain links TRBV7-9 to TRBJ2-6; TRBD2 might be the D (5 bases). The CDR3 sequence is 14 residues long. The V gene lost 4 bases and the J gene lost 3 bases, with 7 bases spanning the gap. The germline V gene has CDR1 SEHNR and CDR2 FQNEAQ (reference sequence). For the CDR3, the DNA is TGTGCCAGCAGCTCTCGGGGTGGGGCCAACGTCCTGACTTTC. Its protein is CASSSRGGANVLTF.